Each of the 2 T cell receptor beta chains below was sequenced from the same sample in a study of blood T cell repertoires in COVID-19. Sequenced by immunoSEQ multiplex PCR; TCRdb stores in-frame clones only, minus some. This table holds about 180,000 clones, roughly 84% found once. Source material: peripheral blood. These receptors were collected from an elderly woman with active or convalescent COVID-19.

The rearrangement uses TRBV6-5 and TRBJ2-2, with 7 bases that match TRBD2. Looked up from germline, CDR1 is MNHEY and CDR2 is SVGAGI. Trimming took 5 bases from V and 6 from J; bases not matched to a gene: 6. The CDR3 is 14 residues long. CDR3 in amino acids: CASSPAGGSGELFF. In DNA form, the CDR3 reads TGTGCCAGCAGTCCGGCCGGGGGGTCCGGGGAGCTGTTTTTT.

This clone was detected a few times. The chain has TRBV6-2 or TRBV6-3 and TRBJ1-5; 9 bases are shared with TRBD1. The CDR3 covers 16 residues. V was clipped by 2 bases and J by 3 bases; unmatched bases: 5. Germline loops: CDR1 MNHEY, CDR2 SVGEGT. In DNA, the CDR3 is TGTGCCAGCAGTTACCGGACAGGGGCCGTCAATCAGCCCCAGCATTTT. It yields the protein CASSYRTGAVNQPQHF.